This T cell receptor (beta chain) comes out of a study of tumor and adjacent non-tumor tissue in lung cancer. TCRbeta libraries were built with three rounds of nested PCR, modified from ARM-PCR. Using its own MiXCR run on the multiplex PCR reads, TCRdb lists one record per CDR3 protein. The sample has 40,000 to 60,000 distinct CDR3 sequences, roughly two thirds seen once. The table lists this clonotype with a few counts. Its antigen remains unknown. Mismatch with germline at one junction end may stem from a read error. From germline, CDR1 is SGHRS and CDR2 YFSETQ. This CDR3 spans 13 amino acids. Broader study findings: Tumor tissue had significantly higher TCR diversity than normal lung. Higher tumor TCR diversity was associated with shorter survival. Normal lung showed higher cumulative top 100 clone frequency than tumor.

The template was RNA from unsorted bulk tissue. Distant lung tissue was collected more than 3 cm away from the tumor edge. Donors were chemotherapy-naive, newly diagnosed lung cancer surgical patients in China, August–late 2014. Sequenced input: distant non-tumor lung tissue. The J gene is TRBJ1-1, the V gene TRBV5-1; D is uncertain. The clonotype was recovered from a woman between 65 and 79 years old with non-small cell lung cancer. The CDR3 bases are TGCGCCAGCAACTTGTCCCCGAACACTGAAGCTTTCTTT. Its translation is CASNLSPNTEAFF.